The clone carrying this T cell receptor (beta chain) has just a few counts. The antigen remains unidentified. At one of its ends the junction is not consistent with the germline gene, which may arise from a read error. This sample was taken from a study of T cell repertoires in cytomegalovirus infection. Study in general: An indication of both CMV infection and matching HLA type came from public TCR beta signatures. Study results and caveats: Within the response measured ex vivo, HLA-C-restricted CMV-specific TCR beta clonotypes were dominant. Public TCR beta family frequency separated CMV-and-HLA carriers, including in an independent cohort.

This CDR3 has 14 residues. Germline V CDR1 and CDR2: SGHRS, YFSETQ. MiXCR, run by TCRdb on the reads, gives a single entry per CDR3 protein. Here the sample spans some 130,000 distinct CDR3 sequences, almost 9% being singletons. V usage is TRBV5-1 and J usage is TRBJ1-3; 7 positions match TRBD1. The clonotype originates from a human donor in good health (CMV status not recorded). Some clones in this sample may be carry-over from other donors' samples. The sample was PBMCs. The chain's CDR3 is CASSLGLNVDRVHF. DNA of the CDR3: TGCGCCAGCAGCTTGGGGTTAAATGTCGACAGGGTCCATTTT.